The TCR beta chain described here comes from a study of blood T cell repertoires in COVID-19. Study as a whole: T cells, B-cell-depleted T cells, or PBMCs supplied cDNA or gDNA.

J was trimmed by 3 bases and V by 5 bases; bases with no gene match: 7. Looked up from germline, CDR1 is PRHDT and CDR2 is FYEKMQ (reference sequence). The CDR3 contains 15 residues. Authors' processing steps: Reference gene primers were amplified, and this amplification served to estimate nucleated cell counts. The protocol was immunoSEQ multiplex PCR, while the TCRdb copy is restricted to in-frame clones and leaves out a portion. D and trimming were read from the DNA, whereas the V and J calls and clone size are those reported in that table. The sample yields approximately 210,000 clones, 70% to 90% seen once. Study members were between 18 and 89 years old and lived in some 26 US regions. Donors were grouped by their self-reported clinical history.

The chain combines TRBV13 with TRBJ1-1; 9 bases align to TRBD1. Sequenced: PBMCs or T cells enriched from blood (not recorded which). The clonotype comes from a woman under 30 who had recovered from COVID-19. The DNA of the CDR3 is TGTGCCAGCAGCAGAGAGGGACAGGGTTACACTGAAGCTTTCTTT. Translation: CASSREGQGYTEAFF.